This is a list of T cell receptor beta chains from one sample in a study of PD-L1 blockade in urothelial cancer. Clones were read by immunoSEQ multiplex PCR, and TCRdb kept only the in-frame ones, dropping some. Seen here are 75,000 to 100,000 clones, roughly 83% observed once, and the top ten hold approximately 8.4%. The sample here was PBMCs, taken around atezolizumab (anti-PD-L1) treatment. Receptors were obtained from an older man with urothelial cancer. CDR3s leave out the opening cysteine and the closing phenylalanine or tryptophan.

J: TRBJ2-1; V: TRBV20-1; CDR3: SPRQGNEQF
J: TRBJ1-2; V: TRBV7-6; CDR3: ASSPGQGYGYT
J: TRBJ2-7; V: TRBV23-1; CDR3: ASSQYRAYEQY
J: TRBJ2-1; V: TRBV5-4; CDR3: ASSLGGPNSYNEQF
J: TRBJ1-1; V: TRBV10-3; CDR3: AISENRGTEAF
J: TRBJ2-7; V: TRBV7-2; CDR3: ASSYTAGVNYEQY
J: TRBJ2-1; V: TRBV7-9; CDR3: ASSLRQGGDEQF
J: TRBJ2-2; V: TRBV6-1; CDR3: ASSETGINTGELF
J: TRBJ1-6; V: TRBV19; CDR3: ASSNRGRDPPLH
J: TRBJ2-7; V: TRBV5-4; CDR3: ASSRGISYEQY
J: TRBJ2-3; V: TRBV4-1; CDR3: ASSQVGVSRSDTQY
J: TRBJ1-3; V: TRBV6-1; CDR3: ASSDPLDGRTSGNTIY
J: TRBJ2-7; V: TRBV7-9; CDR3: ASSSDRALGGSYEQY
J: TRBJ2-2; V: TRBV2; CDR3: ASSERRASPGELF
J: TRBJ2-7; V: TRBV6-5; CDR3: ASNTDLGQY
J: TRBJ1-6; V: TRBV5-3; CDR3: ARGPEGRAHNSPLH
J: TRBJ2-1; V: TRBV11-2; CDR3: ASSLAALAGLSYNEQF
J: TRBJ2-1; V: TRBV5-1; CDR3: ASSLATSGTSYNEQF
J: TRBJ2-1; V: TRBV6-6; CDR3: ASSPDRLNEQF
J: TRBJ2-5; V: TRBV9; CDR3: ASSVQAGEETQY
J: TRBJ2-5; V: TRBV12-5; CDR3: ASGPGFEQETQY
J: TRBJ1-1; V: TRBV7-2; CDR3: ASSDLMTGGGTEAF
J: TRBJ2-7; V: TRBV5-1; CDR3: ASSKLTGGDLGEQY
J: TRBJ2-7; V: TRBV7-2; CDR3: ASSLGALVTYEQY
J: TRBJ1-1; V: TRBV6-5; CDR3: ASSYSNDRPNTEAF
J: TRBJ2-1; V: TRBV9; CDR3: ASSSRGGGTGSYNEQF
J: TRBJ2-7; V: TRBV5-1; CDR3: ASSLTPDRPLEQY
J: TRBJ2-5; V: TRBV7-2; CDR3: ASSRDREETQY
J: TRBJ1-4; V: TRBV30; CDR3: AWIQGSNEKLF
J: TRBJ2-7; V: TRBV11-2; CDR3: ASSFERGSAYEQY
J: TRBJ2-3; V: TRBV15; CDR3: ATSTYTVGAADTQY
J: TRBJ2-7; V: TRBV21-1; CDR3: ASSKALTTYEQY
J: TRBJ2-7; V: TRBV5-1; CDR3: ASSSGDRYEQY
J: TRBJ1-1; V: TRBV27; CDR3: ASTPPQVDMNTEAF
J: TRBJ1-5; V: TRBV5-1; CDR3: ASSLEGTGSNQPQH
J: TRBJ1-2; V: TRBV5-1; CDR3: ASSLDEGASGGYT
J: TRBJ2-1; V: TRBV5-4; CDR3: ASSLSGDRGEQF